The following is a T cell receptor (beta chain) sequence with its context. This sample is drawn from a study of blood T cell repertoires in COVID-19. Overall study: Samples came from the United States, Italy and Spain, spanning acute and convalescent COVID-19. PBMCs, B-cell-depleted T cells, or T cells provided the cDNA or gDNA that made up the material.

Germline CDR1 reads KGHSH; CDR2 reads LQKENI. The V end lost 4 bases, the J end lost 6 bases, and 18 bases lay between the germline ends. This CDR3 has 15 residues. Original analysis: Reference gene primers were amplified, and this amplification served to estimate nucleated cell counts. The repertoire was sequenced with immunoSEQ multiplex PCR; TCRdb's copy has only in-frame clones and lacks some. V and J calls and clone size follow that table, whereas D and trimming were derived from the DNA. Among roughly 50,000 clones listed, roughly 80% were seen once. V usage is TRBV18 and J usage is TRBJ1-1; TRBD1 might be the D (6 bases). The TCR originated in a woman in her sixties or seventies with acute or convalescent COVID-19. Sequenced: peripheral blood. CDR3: CASSLQGPPGSEAFF. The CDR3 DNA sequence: TGTGCCAGCTCACTCCAGGGGCCACCGGGTTCTGAAGCTTTCTTT.